The 13 T cell receptor beta chains in this list originate from one sample, sequenced in a study of blood T cell repertoires in COVID-19. Measured with immunoSEQ multiplex PCR; TCRdb has only the in-frame clones, and not every one. The sample shows more than 150,000 clones, 65% to 80% of them seen only once. The material sequenced was peripheral blood. The receptors stem from a man in his forties or fifties who had recovered from COVID-19.

This rearrangement joins TRBV3-1 (or the pseudogene TRBV3-2) to TRBJ2-7, with 8 bases that match TRBD2. V shed 1 base, J shed 0 bases, and the junction held 11 bases outside the gene matches. Germline V gene lookup returns CDR1 LGHDT and CDR2 YNNKEL (reference sequence). The CDR3 runs to 18 residues. CDR3 nucleotide sequence: TGTGCCAGCAGCCAAGGCGTACCGGGACTAGGGAGCTCCTACGAGCAGTACTTC. Amino acids: CASSQGVPGLGSSYEQYF.

The rearrangement uses TRBV11-3 and TRBJ2-7; the D gene is possibly TRBD1 (5 bases). The CDR3 is 13 residues long. Trimming pared 0 bases from V and 7 bases from J, leaving 10 bases between. Germline assignment: CDR1 SGHNT and CDR2 YENEEA. This CDR3 is CASSLDGAREQYF. In DNA form, the CDR3 reads TGTGCCAGCAGCTTAGATGGGGCCCGGGAGCAGTACTTC.

V and J are TRBV27 and TRBJ2-7; 11 bases match TRBD2. Germline V lookup: CDR1 MNHEY, CDR2 SMNVEV (reference sequence). The CDR3 length is 15 residues. The J segment lost 0 bases and the V segment lost 5 bases, leaving 3 bases of the junction unmatched. The CDR3 DNA reads as TGTGCCAGCAGTCCGGGACTAGCGGACTCCTACGAGCAGTACTTC. Translating gives CASSPGLADSYEQYF.

The chain recombines TRBV27 with TRBJ2-1, with 14 nucleotides matching TRBD2. J was trimmed by 0 bases and V by 5 bases; bases with no gene match: 9. The CDR3 spans 19 residues. Germline CDR1 and CDR2: MNHEY and SMNVEV (reference sequence). The CDR3 bases are TGTGCCAGCAGTCGCAGACTAGCGGGAGGGTCTAGCTCCTACAATGAGCAGTTCTTC. Translating gives CASSRRLAGGSSSYNEQFF.

The rearrangement links TRBV29-1 to TRBJ1-1, with 8 bases identical to TRBD1. The V segment lost 5 bases and the J segment 5 bases; nucleotides outside the gene matches: 10. The germline V gene encodes CDR1 SQVTM and CDR2 ANQGSEA. The CDR3 runs to 14 residues. The CDR3 DNA reads as TGCAGCGTTAGACCGACAGGGGCGAATACTGAAGCTTTCTTT. Protein product: CSVRPTGANTEAFF. Full variable domain (remainder filled in from reference TRBV29-1 and TRBJ1-1): SAVISQKPSRDICQRGTSLTIQCQVDSQVTMMFWYRQQPGQSLTLIATANQGSEATYESGFVIDKFPISRPNLTFSTLTVSNMSPEDSSIYLCSVRPTGANTEAFFGQGTRLTVV.

The CDR3 loop reads CASRLRRDFTGELFF. The CDR3 DNA follows: TGCGCCAGCCGATTAAGACGGGATTTCACCGGGGAGCTGTTTTTT. The chain combines TRBV5-1 with TRBJ2-2; possibly TRBD2 for D (5 bases). CDR1 is SGHRS, CDR2 YFSETQ, per germline. This CDR3 contains 15 residues. Trimming cost V 7 bases and J 4 bases, with 17 bases left between them.

The rearrangement joins TRBV24-1 to TRBJ1-4; 7 bases align to TRBD1. Germline V lookup: CDR1 KGHDR, CDR2 SFDVKD. V lost 11 bases, J lost 8 bases, and 7 bases stayed unmatched. CDR3 size: 12 residues. The CDR3 is CAINRGIEKLFF. DNA for the CDR3: TGTGCCATTAACAGGGGTATCGAAAAACTGTTTTTT.

The sample holds one count of this clone. The chain uses TRBV30 and TRBJ1-1, with D hard to call. Germline values: CDR1 GTSNPN, CDR2 SVGIG (reference sequence). The CDR3 covers 12 residues. The V end was cut by 2 bases, the J end by 0 bases, with 4 bases between. The CDR3 DNA sequence: TGTGCCTGGAGTCTAATGAACACTGAAGCTTTCTTT. This gives the protein CAWSLMNTEAFF. The full variable domain, with the rest looked up from reference TRBV30 and TRBJ1-1, is SQTIHQWPATLVQPVGSPLSLECTVEGTSNPNLYWYRQAAGRGLQLLFYSVGIGQISSEVPQNLSASRPQDRQFILSSKKLLLSDSGFYLCAWSLMNTEAFFGQGTRLTVV.

This clone was found once. V usage is TRBV20-1 and J usage is TRBJ2-5; D ambiguous. CDR3 length equals 11 residues. Trimming shortened V by 5 bases and J by 5 bases, and 9 bases separated the two germline ends. CDR1 and CDR2 (germline): DFQATT, SNEGSKA (reference sequence). Written as DNA, the CDR3 is TGCAGTGCTGAGGTCCGGGAGACCCAGTACTTC. Translated, it gives CSAEVRETQYF.

This chain links TRBV5-1 with TRBJ1-4; tentative D call: TRBD1 (5 bases). The CDR3 contains 14 residues. Per the germline V gene, CDR1 is SGHRS and CDR2 is YFSETQ. Trimming shortened V by 4 bases and J by 5 bases, and 12 bases separated the two germline ends. Here the CDR3 reads CASSRDSFNEKLFF. CDR3 nucleotides: TGCGCCAGCAGCCGCGACAGCTTCAATGAAAAACTGTTTTTT.

This chain joins TRBV20-1 and TRBJ1-5; D not certain. The germline V and J ends were trimmed by 3 bases and 4 bases, with 13 bases remaining between them. CDR3 length equals 14 residues. In germline, CDR1 is DFQATT, CDR2 SNEGSKA (reference sequence). CDR3 bases: TGCAGTGCTAGTAAGGGCGGGAGAAATCAGCCCCAGCATTTT. Residues: CSASKGGRNQPQHF.

This clone was counted a single time. The chain is built from TRBV6-2 or TRBV6-3 and TRBJ1-5; 7 nucleotides align to TRBD1. The J segment lost 3 bases and the V segment lost 5 bases, leaving 7 bases of the junction unmatched. CDR1 MNHEY and CDR2 SVGEGT come from the germline V gene. The CDR3 spans 15 residues. CDR3 sequence reads: CASSITGAYNQPQHF. CDR3 sequence (DNA): TGTGCCAGCAGTATTACAGGGGCTTACAATCAGCCCCAGCATTTT.

The V gene is TRBV4-1, the J gene TRBJ2-5; TRBD1 matches at 12 bases. Germline assignment: CDR1 MGHRA and CDR2 YSYEKL. CDR3 length: 18 residues. Losses at the gene ends were 1 base for V and 1 base for J; bases not matched to a gene: 7. The CDR3 sequence is CASSQVLLGQGAQETQYF. The CDR3 nucleotides are TGCGCCAGCAGCCAAGTTCTCTTGGGACAGGGGGCCCAAGAGACCCAGTACTTC.